Reported below is one T cell receptor (beta chain). Its antigen is still unknown. The source of the sample is a study of T cells in tuberculosis. Study context: In South Africa, adults with active tuberculosis were compared with IGRA-negative and latently infected IGRA-positive adolescents. Study-wide points: GEM motif frequencies gave about 70% accuracy; the GMM repertoire gave roughly 90%. The TCR-beta difference was not significant; alpha differences partly reflected length.

Adolescents were screened for latent TB by skin test and IGRA. Some clones are missing from TCRdb's copy, which holds only in-frame ones; the method was immunoSEQ multiplex PCR. The sample holds more than 20,000 clones; over 75% are singletons and the top ten take about 14%. Looked up from germline, CDR1 is SGHVS and CDR2 is FQNEAQ. The ends were cut back, 4 bases at V and 6 bases at J, with 13 bases in the middle. The CDR3 is made up of 14 amino acids. The sample consisted of PBMCs. The chain employs TRBV7-8 and TRBJ1-3, with D perhaps matching TRBD1 (6 bases). The origin of this receptor is a donor between 5 and 29 years old with latent tuberculosis or without tuberculosis infection. Here the CDR3 reads CASSSRTVANTIYF. DNA for the CDR3: TGTGCCAGCAGCTCGCGGACAGTTGCAAACACCATATATTTT.